The 4 T cell receptor beta chains listed next were all sequenced from one sample in a study of blood T cell repertoires in COVID-19 (dated by TCRdb to 2018 to 2021). To prepare the library, the immunoSEQ multiplex PCR assay was applied. TCRdb mirrors the immuneACCESS table, restricted to in-frame sequences. Some clones are absent from its copies; in checked studies, under half trace to an unresolved V gene, and the reason for the others is unknown. The sample table lists under 20,000 clones, more than 80% of them with a count of one. About 4% of the sample is in the top ten clones. The sample taken for sequencing was peripheral blood. The receptors were gathered from a woman aged 50 to 60 with active COVID-19.

The J gene is TRBJ1-4, the V gene TRBV19; D is unresolved. V lost 3 bases and J lost 0, with 11 bases in between. Germline values: CDR1 LNHDA, CDR2 SQIVND (reference sequence). The CDR3 loop spans 16 amino acids. The CDR3 DNA is TGTGCCAGTAGTATTTTTGGGCGATCAACTAATGAAAAACTGTTTTTT. Its translation: CASSIFGRSTNEKLFF.

The J gene is TRBJ1-5, the V gene TRBV7-9; D is unresolved. Germline V gene data show CDR1 as SEHNR and CDR2 as FQNEAQ (reference sequence). The ends were cut back, 4 bases at V and 0 bases at J, with 4 bases in the middle. CDR3 length equals 13 residues. CDR3 loop: CASSYGSNQPQHF. The CDR3 bases are TGTGCCAGCAGCTACGGTAGCAATCAGCCCCAGCATTTT. The complete variable domain, with remaining parts taken from reference TRBV7-9 and TRBJ1-5, reads DTGVSQNPRHKITKRGQNVTFRCDPISEHNRLYWYRQTLGQGPEFLTYFQNEAQLEKSRLLSDRFSAERPKGSFSTLEIQRTEQGDSAMYLCASSYGSNQPQHFGDGTRLSIL.

J is TRBJ2-7 and V is TRBV18, with 11 positions matching TRBD1. The junction had 3 bases not matched to a gene; V was cut back by 6 bases and J by 5 bases. In germline, CDR1 is KGHSH, CDR2 LQKENI. The CDR3 totals 13 residues. The CDR3 loop is CASSPGQGDEQYF. The CDR3 DNA is TGTGCCAGCTCCCCGGGACAGGGGGACGAGCAGTACTTC.

The chain joins TRBV4-2 to TRBJ2-3, with TRBD2 identical over 9 bases. This CDR3 is 15 amino acids long. CDR1 and CDR2 from the germline V gene are LGHNA and YNFKEQ. The V and J ends lost 1 base and 4 bases, in that order; junction bases with no gene match: 3. The CDR3 region is CASSQGGRAPDTQYF. The CDR3, as DNA: TGTGCCAGCAGCCAAGGCGGGAGGGCCCCAGATACGCAGTATTTT.